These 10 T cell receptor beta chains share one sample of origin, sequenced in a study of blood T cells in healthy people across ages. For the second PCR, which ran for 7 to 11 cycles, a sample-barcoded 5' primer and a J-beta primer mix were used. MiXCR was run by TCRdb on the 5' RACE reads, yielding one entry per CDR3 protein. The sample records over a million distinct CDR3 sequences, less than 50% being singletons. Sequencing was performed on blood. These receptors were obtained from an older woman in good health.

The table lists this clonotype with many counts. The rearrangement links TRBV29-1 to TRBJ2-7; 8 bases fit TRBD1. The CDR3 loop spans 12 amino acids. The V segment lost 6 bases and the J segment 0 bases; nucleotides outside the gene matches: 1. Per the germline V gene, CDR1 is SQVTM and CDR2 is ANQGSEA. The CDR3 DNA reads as TGCAGCGTGGGACAGGTCTCCTACGAGCAGTACTTC. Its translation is CSVGQVSYEQYF.

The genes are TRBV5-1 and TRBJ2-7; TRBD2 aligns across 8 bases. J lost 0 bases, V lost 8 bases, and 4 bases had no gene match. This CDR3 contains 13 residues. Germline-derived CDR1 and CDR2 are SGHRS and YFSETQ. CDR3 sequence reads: CARTSEISYEQYF. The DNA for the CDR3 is TGCGCCAGGACTAGCGAGATCTCCTACGAGCAGTACTTC. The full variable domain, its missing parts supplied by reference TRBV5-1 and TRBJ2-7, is KAGVTQTPRYLIKTRGQQVTLSCSPISGHRSVSWYQQTPGQGLQFLFEYFSETQRNKGNFPGRFSGRQFSNSRSEMNVSTLELGDSALYLCARTSEISYEQYFGPGTRLTVT.

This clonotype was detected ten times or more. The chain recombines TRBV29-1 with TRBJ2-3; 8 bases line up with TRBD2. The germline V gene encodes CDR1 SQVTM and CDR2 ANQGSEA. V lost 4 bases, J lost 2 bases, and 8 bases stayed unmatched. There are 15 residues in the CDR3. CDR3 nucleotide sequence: TGCAGCGTTGGAGCCAGCGGGGGCCTCACAGATACGCAGTATTTT. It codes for CSVGASGGLTDTQYF.

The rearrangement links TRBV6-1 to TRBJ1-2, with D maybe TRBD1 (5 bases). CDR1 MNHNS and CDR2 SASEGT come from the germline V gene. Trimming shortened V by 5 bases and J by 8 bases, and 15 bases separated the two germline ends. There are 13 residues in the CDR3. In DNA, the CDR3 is TGTGCCAGCAGTCCGGGACCCTCGGTAGGCTACACCTTC. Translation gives CASSPGPSVGYTF.

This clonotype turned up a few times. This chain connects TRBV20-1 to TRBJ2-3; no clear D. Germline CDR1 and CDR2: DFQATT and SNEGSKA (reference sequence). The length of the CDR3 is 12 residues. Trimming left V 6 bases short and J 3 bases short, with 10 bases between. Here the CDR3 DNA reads TGCAGTGCACAAGCCTCGACAGATACGCAGTATTTT. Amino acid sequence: CSAQASTDTQYF.

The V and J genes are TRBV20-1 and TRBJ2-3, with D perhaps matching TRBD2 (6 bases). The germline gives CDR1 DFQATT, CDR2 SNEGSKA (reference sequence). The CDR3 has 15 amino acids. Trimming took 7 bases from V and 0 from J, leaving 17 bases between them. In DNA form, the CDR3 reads TGCAGTGTGAATGGGGGGATCTTGAGCACAGATACGCAGTATTTT. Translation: CSVNGGILSTDTQYF.

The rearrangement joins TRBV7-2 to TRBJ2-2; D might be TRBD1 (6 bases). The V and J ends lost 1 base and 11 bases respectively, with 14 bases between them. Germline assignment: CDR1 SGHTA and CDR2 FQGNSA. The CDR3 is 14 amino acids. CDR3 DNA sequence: TGTGCCAGCAGCTTAGAATGGCAGGGGCCTGAGCTGTTTTTT. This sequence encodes CASSLEWQGPELFF.

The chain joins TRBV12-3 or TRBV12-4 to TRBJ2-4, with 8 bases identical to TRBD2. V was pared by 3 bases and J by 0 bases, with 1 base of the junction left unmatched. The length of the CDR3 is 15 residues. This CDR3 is CASSFGGVAKNIQYF. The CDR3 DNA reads TGTGCCAGCAGTTTCGGGGGGGTAGCCAAAAACATTCAGTACTTC.

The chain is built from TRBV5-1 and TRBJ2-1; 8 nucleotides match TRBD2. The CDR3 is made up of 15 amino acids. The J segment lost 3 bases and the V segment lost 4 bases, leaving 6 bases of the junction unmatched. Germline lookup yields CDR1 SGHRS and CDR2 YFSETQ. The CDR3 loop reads CASSPSGGGYNEQFF. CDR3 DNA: TGCGCCAGCAGCCCGAGCGGGGGTGGCTACAATGAGCAGTTCTTC. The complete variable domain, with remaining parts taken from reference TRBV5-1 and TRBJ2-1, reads KAGVTQTPRYLIKTRGQQVTLSCSPISGHRSVSWYQQTPGQGLQFLFEYFSETQRNKGNFPGRFSGRQFSNSRSEMNVSTLELGDSALYLCASSPSGGGYNEQFFGPGTRLTVL.

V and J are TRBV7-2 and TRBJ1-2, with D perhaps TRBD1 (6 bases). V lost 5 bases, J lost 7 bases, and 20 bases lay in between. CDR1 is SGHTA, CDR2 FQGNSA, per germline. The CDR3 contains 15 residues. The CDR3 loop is CASSPGALARCGYTF. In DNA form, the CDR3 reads TGTGCCAGCAGCCCGGGGGCCCTGGCGCGGTGTGGCTACACCTTC. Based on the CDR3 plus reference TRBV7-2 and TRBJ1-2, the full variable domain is GAGVSQSPSNKVTEKGKDVELRCDPISGHTALYWYRQSLGQGLEFLIYFQGNSAPDKSGLPSDRFSAERTGGSVSTLTIQRTQQEDSAVYLCASSPGALARCGYTFGSGTRLTVV.